Only a few counts were recorded for the clone carrying this T cell receptor (beta chain). The target antigen is unknown. This record comes from a study of human T cells and chemical hapten exposure. Overall study: Patch testing was performed with 0.01% DPC on the upper back, with reading at 6 days. It was small differences in pooled library volume that mainly caused per-sample TCR yields to vary. Study findings and constraints: Counts of TCRs above 1 in 1000 frequency stayed unchanged with DPC sensitization.

TCRdb reprocessed the RACE reads with MiXCR, giving one entry per CDR3 protein. The sample consists of around 260,000 distinct CDR3 sequences, 8.6% of them appearing once. Stated time point: pre-sensitization, week 0. The treatment here: therapeutic diphenylcyclopropenone sensitization with weekly scalp DPC. The V gene's germline CDR1 is SGHTA and CDR2 FQGNSA. The ends were cut back, 4 bases at V and 2 bases at J, with 9 bases in the middle. The CDR3 contains 14 residues. The sequence came from a woman in her forties with alopecia areata. Some clones in this sample may be carry-over from other donors' samples. Sequenced material: whole blood, taken in connection with sensitization to the hapten diphenylcyclopropenone (DPC). The J gene is TRBJ2-1, the V gene TRBV7-2; no clear D gene. CDR3 sequence reads: CASSYAPAYNEQFF. The CDR3 region has the DNA TGTGCCAGCAGCTATGCTCCCGCCTACAATGAGCAGTTCTTC. Supplemented by reference TRBV7-2 and TRBJ2-1, the full variable domain reads GAGVSQSPSNKVTEKGKDVELRCDPISGHTALYWYRQSLGQGLEFLIYFQGNSAPDKSGLPSDRFSAERTGGSVSTLTIQRTQQEDSAVYLCASSYAPAYNEQFFGPGTRLTVL.